Here is one T cell receptor (beta chain) with its context. Its antigen is unidentified. This entry is derived from a study of cytomegalovirus exposure and HLA in healthy donors. The PCR made use of 60 Vbeta and 13 Jbeta primers. Profiling relied on immunoSEQ multiplex PCR, and the TCRdb table lists in-frame clones only, not all of them. The sample records about 100,000 clones, about three quarters being singletons. Germline V gene sequence: CDR1 SGHKS, CDR2 YYEKEE (reference sequence). The CDR3 runs to 15 residues. Losses at the gene ends were 1 base for V and 7 bases for J; bases not matched to a gene: 8. Points from the study as a whole: With later analysis, a missense DCLRE1C variant became linked to TCR beta V- and J-gene trimming.

This clonotype originated in a man in his thirties or forties in good health and CMV-seronegative. The sample consisted of PBMCs. V gene TRBV5-5 combines with J gene TRBJ2-5; 9 bases are a match to TRBD1. The CDR3 loop is CASSLNTGGVMTQYF. CDR3 in DNA: TGTGCCAGCAGCTTGAACACAGGGGGCGTTATGACCCAGTACTTC.